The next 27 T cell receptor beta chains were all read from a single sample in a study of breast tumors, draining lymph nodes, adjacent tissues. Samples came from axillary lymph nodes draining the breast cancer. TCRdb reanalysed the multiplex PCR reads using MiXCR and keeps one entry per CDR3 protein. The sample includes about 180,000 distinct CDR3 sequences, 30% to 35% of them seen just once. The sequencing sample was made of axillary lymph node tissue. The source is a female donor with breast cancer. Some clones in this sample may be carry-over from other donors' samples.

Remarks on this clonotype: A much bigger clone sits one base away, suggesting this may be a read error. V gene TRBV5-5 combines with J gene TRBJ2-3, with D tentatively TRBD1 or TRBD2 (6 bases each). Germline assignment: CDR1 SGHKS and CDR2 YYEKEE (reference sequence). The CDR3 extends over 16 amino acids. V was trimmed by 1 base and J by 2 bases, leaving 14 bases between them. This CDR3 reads CASSLSGATSTDTQYF. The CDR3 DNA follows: TGTGCCAGCAGCTTGTCGGGGGCGACTTCCACAGATACGCAGTATTTT.

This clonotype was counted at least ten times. CDR3 coding DNA: TGTGCCAGCAGCTTATTAGCGGGAGAAAATGAGCAGTTCTTC. It codes for CASSLLAGENEQFF. This chain links TRBV5-6 with TRBJ2-1; 9 bases agree with TRBD2. Germline V lookup: CDR1 SGHDT, CDR2 YYEEEE. V lost 2 bases and J lost 7; bases outside the gene matches: 4. The CDR3 is 14 amino acids.

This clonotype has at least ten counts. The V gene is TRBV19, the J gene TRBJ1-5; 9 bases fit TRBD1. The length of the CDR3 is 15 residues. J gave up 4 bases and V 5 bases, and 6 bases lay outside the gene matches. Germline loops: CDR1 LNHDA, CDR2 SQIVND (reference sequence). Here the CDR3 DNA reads TGTGCCAGTAGTTTCCTGACAGGGGGGAATCAGCCCCAGCATTTT. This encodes CASSFLTGGNQPQHF.

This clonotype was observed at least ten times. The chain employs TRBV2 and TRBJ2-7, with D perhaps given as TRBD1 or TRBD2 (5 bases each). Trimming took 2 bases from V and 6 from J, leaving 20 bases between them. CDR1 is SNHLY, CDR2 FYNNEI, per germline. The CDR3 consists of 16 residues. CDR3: CASSEMGVGLGSEQYF. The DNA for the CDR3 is TGTGCCAGCAGTGAAATGGGGGTCGGGTTGGGGAGCGAGCAGTACTTC. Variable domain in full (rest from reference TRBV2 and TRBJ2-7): EPEVTQTPSHQVTQMGQEVILRCVPISNHLYFYWYRQILGQKVEFLVSFYNNEISEKSEIFDDQFSVERPDGSNFTLKIRSTKLEDSAMYFCASSEMGVGLGSEQYFGPGTRLTVT.

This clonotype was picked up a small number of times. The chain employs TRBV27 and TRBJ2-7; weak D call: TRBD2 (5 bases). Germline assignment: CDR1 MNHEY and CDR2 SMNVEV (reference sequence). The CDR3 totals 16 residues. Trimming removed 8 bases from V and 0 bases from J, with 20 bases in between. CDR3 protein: CASGPLTEVGSYEQYF. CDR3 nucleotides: TGTGCCAGCGGGCCCCTTACGGAGGTTGGCTCCTACGAGCAGTACTTC.

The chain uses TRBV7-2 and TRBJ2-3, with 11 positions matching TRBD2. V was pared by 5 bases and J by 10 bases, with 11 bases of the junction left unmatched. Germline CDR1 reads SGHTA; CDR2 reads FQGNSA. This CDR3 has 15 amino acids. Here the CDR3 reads CASSAGTSGTGAQYF. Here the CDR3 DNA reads TGTGCCAGCAGCGCAGGGACTAGCGGCACAGGTGCGCAGTATTTT.

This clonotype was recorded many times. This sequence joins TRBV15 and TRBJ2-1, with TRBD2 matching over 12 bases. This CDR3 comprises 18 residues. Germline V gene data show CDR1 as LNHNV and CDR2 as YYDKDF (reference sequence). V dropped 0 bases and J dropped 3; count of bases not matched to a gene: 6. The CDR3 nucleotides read TGTGCCACCAGCAGAGACGAGACTAGCGGGAGAGACTACAATGAGCAGTTCTTC. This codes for CATSRDETSGRDYNEQFF.

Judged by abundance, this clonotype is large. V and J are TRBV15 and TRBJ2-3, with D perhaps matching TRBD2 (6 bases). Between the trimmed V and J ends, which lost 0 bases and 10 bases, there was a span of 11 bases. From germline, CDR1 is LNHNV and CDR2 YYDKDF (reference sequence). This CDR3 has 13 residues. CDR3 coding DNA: TGTGCCACCAGCAGAGAAGGGTGGGAGGCGCAGTATTTT. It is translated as CATSREGWEAQYF.

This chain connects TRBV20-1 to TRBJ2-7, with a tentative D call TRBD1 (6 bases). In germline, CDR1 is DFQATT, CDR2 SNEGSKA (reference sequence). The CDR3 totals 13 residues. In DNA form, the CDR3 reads TGCGGTACGTACTTCGCAGGGGTTGGCGAGCAGTACTTC. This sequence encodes CGTYFAGVGEQYF.

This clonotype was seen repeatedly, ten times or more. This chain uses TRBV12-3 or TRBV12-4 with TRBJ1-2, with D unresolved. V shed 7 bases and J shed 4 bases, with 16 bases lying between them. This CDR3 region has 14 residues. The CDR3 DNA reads TGTGCCAGCATCTCAGGCTTCCGGGGCTATGGCTACACCTTC. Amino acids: CASISGFRGYGYTF.

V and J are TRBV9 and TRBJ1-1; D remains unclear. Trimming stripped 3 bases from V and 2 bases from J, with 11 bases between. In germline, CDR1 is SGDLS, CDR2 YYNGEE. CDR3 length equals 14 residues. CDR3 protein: CASSAHISNTEAFF. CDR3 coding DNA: TGTGCCAGCAGCGCCCACATCTCCAACACTGAAGCTTTCTTT.

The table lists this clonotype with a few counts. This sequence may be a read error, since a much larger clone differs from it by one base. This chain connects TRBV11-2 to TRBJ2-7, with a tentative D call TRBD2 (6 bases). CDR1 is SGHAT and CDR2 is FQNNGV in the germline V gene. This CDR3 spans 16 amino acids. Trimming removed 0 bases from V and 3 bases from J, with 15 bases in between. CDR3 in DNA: TGTGCCAGCAGCTTAGATCGCGGGCCAGCGGGCTACGAGCAGTACTTC. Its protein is CASSLDRGPAGYEQYF. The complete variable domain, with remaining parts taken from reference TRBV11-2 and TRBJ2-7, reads EAGVAQSPRYKIIEKRQSVAFWCNPISGHATLYWYQQILGQGPKLLIQFQNNGVVDDSQLPKDRFSAERLKGVDSTLKIQPAKLEDSAVYLCASSLDRGPAGYEQYFGPGTRLTVT.

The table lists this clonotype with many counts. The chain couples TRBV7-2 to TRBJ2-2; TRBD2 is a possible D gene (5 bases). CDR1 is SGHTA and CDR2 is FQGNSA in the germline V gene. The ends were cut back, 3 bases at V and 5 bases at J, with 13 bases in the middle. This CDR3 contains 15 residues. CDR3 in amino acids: CASSLVSRGTGELFF. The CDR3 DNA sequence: TGTGCCAGCAGCTTGGTCTCACGAGGGACCGGGGAGCTGTTTTTT.

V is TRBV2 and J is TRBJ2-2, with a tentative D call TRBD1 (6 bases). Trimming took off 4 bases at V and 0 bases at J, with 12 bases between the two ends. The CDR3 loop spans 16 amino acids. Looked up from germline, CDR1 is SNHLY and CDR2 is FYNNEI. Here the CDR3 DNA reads TGTGCCAGCAGTGGACAGGCCCTACCGAACACCGGGGAGCTGTTTTTT. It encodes CASSGQALPNTGELFF.

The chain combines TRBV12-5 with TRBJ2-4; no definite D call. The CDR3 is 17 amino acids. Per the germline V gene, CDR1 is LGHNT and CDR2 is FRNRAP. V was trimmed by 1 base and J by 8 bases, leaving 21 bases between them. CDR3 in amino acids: CASGLGPMGGRMDIQYF. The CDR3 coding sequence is TGTGCTAGTGGTTTGGGTCCGATGGGCGGCAGGATGGACATTCAGTACTTC. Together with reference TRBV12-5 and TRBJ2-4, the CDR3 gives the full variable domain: DARVTQTPRHKVTEMGQEVTMRCQPILGHNTVFWYRQTMMQGLELLAYFRNRAPLDDSGMPKDRFSAEMPDATLATLKIQPSEPRDSAVYFCASGLGPMGGRMDIQYFGAGTRLSVL.

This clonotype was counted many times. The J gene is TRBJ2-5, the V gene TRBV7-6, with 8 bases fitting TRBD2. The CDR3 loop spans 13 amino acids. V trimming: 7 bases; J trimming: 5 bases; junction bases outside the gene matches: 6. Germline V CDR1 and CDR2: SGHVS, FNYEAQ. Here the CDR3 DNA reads TGTGCCAGCACCGGGGGGGCCGGGGAGACCCAGTACTTC. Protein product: CASTGGAGETQYF.

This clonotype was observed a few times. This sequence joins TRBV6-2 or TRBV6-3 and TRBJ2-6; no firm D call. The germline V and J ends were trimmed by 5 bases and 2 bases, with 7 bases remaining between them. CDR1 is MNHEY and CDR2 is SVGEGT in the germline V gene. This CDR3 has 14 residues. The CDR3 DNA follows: TGTGCCAGCAGTAAACCAGCTGGGGCCAACGTCCTGACTTTC. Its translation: CASSKPAGANVLTF.

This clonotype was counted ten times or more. In DNA, the CDR3 is TGTGCCAGCAGCTTCTTCCTCCTAGGGGAAGAGACCCAGTACTTC. Its protein product is CASSFFLLGEETQYF. This chain joins TRBV5-5 and TRBJ2-5, with D tentatively TRBD1 (5 bases). Trimming took 2 bases from V and 3 from J, leaving 14 bases between them. This CDR3 is built from 15 residues. Looked up from germline, CDR1 is SGHKS and CDR2 is YYEKEE (reference sequence).

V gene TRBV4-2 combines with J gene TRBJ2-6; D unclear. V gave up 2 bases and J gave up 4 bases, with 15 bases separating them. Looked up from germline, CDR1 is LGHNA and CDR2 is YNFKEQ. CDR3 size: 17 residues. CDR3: CASSQIGRSRGANVLTF. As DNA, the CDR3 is TGTGCCAGCAGCCAAATAGGCCGCTCGCGGGGGGCCAACGTCCTGACTTTC.

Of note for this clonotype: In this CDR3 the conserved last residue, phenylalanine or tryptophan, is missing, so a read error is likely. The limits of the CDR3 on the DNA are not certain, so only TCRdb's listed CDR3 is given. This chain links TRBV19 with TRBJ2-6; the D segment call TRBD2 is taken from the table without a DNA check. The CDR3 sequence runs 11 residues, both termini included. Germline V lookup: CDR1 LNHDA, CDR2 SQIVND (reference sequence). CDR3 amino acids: CASSRTSGRTY.

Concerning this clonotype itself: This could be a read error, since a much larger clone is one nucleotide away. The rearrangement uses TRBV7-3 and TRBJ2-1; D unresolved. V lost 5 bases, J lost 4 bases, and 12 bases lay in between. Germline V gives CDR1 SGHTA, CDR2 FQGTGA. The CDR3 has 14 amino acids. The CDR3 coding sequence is TGTGCCAGCAGCAACCCGGATGGGTACAATGAGCAGTTCTTC. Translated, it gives CASSNPDGYNEQFF.

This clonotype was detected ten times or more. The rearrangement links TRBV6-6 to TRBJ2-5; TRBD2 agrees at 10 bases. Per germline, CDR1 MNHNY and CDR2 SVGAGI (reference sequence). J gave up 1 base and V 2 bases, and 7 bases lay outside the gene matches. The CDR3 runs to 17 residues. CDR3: CASSYRGKRGGQETQYF. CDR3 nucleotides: TGTGCCAGCAGTTACAGGGGCAAGCGGGGGGGCCAAGAGACCCAGTACTTC.

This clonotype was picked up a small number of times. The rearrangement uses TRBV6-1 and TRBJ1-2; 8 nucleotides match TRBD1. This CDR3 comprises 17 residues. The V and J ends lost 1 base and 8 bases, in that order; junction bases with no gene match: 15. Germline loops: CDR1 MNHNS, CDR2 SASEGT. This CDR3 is CASSEGSRTGNYRGYTF. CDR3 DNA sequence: TGTGCCAGCAGTGAAGGGAGCCGGACAGGGAATTATAGGGGCTACACCTTC.

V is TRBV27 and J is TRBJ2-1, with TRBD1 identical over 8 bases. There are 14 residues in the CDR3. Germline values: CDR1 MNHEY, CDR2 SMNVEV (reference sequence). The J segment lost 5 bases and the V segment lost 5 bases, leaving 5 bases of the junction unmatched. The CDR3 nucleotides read TGTGCCAGCAGTCCAGGGGGCGCCGACAATGAGCAGTTCTTC. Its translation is CASSPGGADNEQFF.

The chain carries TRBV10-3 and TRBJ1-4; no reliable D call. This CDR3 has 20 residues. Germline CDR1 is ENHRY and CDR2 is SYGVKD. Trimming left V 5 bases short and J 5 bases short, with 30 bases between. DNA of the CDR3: TGTGCCATCAGTCGGATAGCTAGCGGGGTCATACCCCTTTACAATGAAAAACTGTTTTTT. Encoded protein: CAISRIASGVIPLYNEKLFF.

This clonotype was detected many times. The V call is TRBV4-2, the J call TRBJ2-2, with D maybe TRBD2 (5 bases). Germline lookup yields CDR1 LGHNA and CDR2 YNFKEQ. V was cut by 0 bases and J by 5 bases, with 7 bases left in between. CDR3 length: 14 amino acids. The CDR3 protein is CASSQDGDTGELFF. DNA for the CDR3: TGTGCCAGCAGCCAAGACGGGGATACCGGGGAGCTGTTTTTT.

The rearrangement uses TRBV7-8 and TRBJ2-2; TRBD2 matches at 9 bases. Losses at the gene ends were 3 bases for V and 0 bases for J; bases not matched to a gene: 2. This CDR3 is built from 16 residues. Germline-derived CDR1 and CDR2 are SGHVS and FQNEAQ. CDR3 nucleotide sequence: TGTGCCAGCAGCTTGCGGGGGGGTTCGAACACCGGGGAGCTGTTTTTT. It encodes CASSLRGGSNTGELFF.